The 31 T cell receptor beta chains below were found in one sample sequenced in a study of prognosis after radiotherapy for stage I lung cancer. Genomic DNA yielded TCR beta CDR3, amplified by two-round multiplex PCR. Each TRBV and TRBJ gene had its own primer in the first PCR round. TCRdb reanalysed the multiplex PCR reads using MiXCR and keeps one entry per CDR3 protein. The sample carries over 25,000 distinct CDR3 sequences, roughly 50% recorded once. The material sequenced was PBMCs, taken before or after stereotactic body radiation therapy (not recorded which). Source of these receptors: a donor at least 50 years old with non-small cell lung cancer.

In its sample, this clonotype is medium-sized (0.01 to 0.1%). The V gene is TRBV28, the J gene TRBJ2-1; a possible D gene is TRBD2 (5 bases). Trimming stripped 3 bases from V and 10 bases from J, with 13 bases between. CDR3 length: 13 residues. Germline CDR1 MDHEN, CDR2 SYDVKM. The CDR3 reads CASSFGQPGEQFF. The CDR3 coding sequence is TGTGCCAGCAGTTTCGGGCAGCCGGGGGAGCAGTTCTTC. Together with reference TRBV28 and TRBJ2-1, the CDR3 gives the full variable domain: DVKVTQSSRYLVKRTGEKVFLECVQDMDHENMFWYRQDPGLGLRLIYFSYDVKMKEKGDIPEGYSVSREKKERFSLILESASTNQTSMYLCASSFGQPGEQFFGPGTRLTVL.

This clonotype was recorded only once. The rearrangement links TRBV6-2 or TRBV6-3 to TRBJ2-2; 8 bases agree with TRBD2. Germline V gene lookup returns CDR1 MNHEY and CDR2 SVGEGT. The CDR3 is made up of 17 amino acids. With 2 bases clipped from V and 9 bases from J, the junction kept 14 bases outside the gene matches. The CDR3 DNA sequence: TGTGCCAGCAGTTACCAGGCGGGAGGATGGTATACCTGGGAGCTGTTTTTT. This gives the protein CASSYQAGGWYTWELFF.

This clonotype was observed once. The chain couples TRBV7-2 to TRBJ2-2; 8 nucleotides agree with TRBD2. Germline lookup yields CDR1 SGHTA and CDR2 FQGNSA. The CDR3 runs to 15 residues. Unmatched junction bases numbered 7, after V lost 7 bases and J lost 3 bases. CDR3 coding DNA: TGTGCCAGCAAGAGAGCGGGAGTGGACACCGGGGAGCTGTTTTTT. Amino acid sequence: CASKRAGVDTGELFF.

This clonotype was recorded many times. The chain joins TRBV6-1 to TRBJ2-5; 10 bases match TRBD2. Per germline, CDR1 MNHNS and CDR2 SASEGT. The CDR3 runs 15 residues. Trimming removed 6 bases from V and 5 bases from J; junction bases left unmatched: 9. Here the CDR3 DNA reads TGTGCCAGCAGCAAGGGACTAGCGTCCCGGGAGACCCAGTACTTC. It translates to CASSKGLASRETQYF.

There are many counts of this clonotype. The rearrangement uses TRBV18 and TRBJ1-6; D remains unclear. CDR1 is KGHSH and CDR2 is LQKENI in the germline V gene. V lost 3 bases to trimming and J lost 10 bases, with 13 bases between them. This CDR3 has 14 residues. CDR3 residues: CASSPEYWGSPLHF. The CDR3 DNA follows: TGTGCCAGCTCACCTGAATATTGGGGATCACCCCTCCACTTT.

The genes are TRBV30 and TRBJ2-3; no reliable D call. The V and J ends lost 3 bases and 4 bases respectively, with 17 bases between them. Looked up from germline, CDR1 is GTSNPN and CDR2 is SVGIG (reference sequence). This CDR3 spans 15 amino acids. The CDR3 is CAWRLQVVIPDTQYF. As DNA, the CDR3 is TGTGCCTGGAGGTTGCAGGTGGTAATCCCAGATACGCAGTATTTT. Looking up the rest from reference TRBV30 and TRBJ2-3 gives the full variable domain: SQTIHQWPATLVQPVGSPLSLECTVEGTSNPNLYWYRQAAGRGLQLLFYSVGIGQISSEVPQNLSASRPQDRQFILSSKKLLLSDSGFYLCAWRLQVVIPDTQYFGPGTRLTVL.

This clonotype appeared many times. The chain couples TRBV2 to TRBJ1-2, with TRBD1 matching over 7 bases. Germline CDR1 is SNHLY and CDR2 is FYNNEI. The CDR3 has 13 residues. The V gene end was trimmed by 7 bases and the J gene end by 4 bases; junction bases not matched to a gene: 6. Here the CDR3 DNA reads TGTGCCAGCACCCTGGGACAGATCTATGGCTACACCTTC. This encodes CASTLGQIYGYTF.

The table lists this clonotype with many counts. The J gene is TRBJ2-2, the V gene TRBV5-1; 10 bases line up with TRBD1. J gave up 6 bases and V 0 bases, and 5 bases lay outside the gene matches. Germline-derived CDR1 and CDR2 are SGHRS and YFSETQ. The CDR3 spans 16 residues. The DNA of the CDR3 is TGCGCCAGCAGCTTGGACAGGACAGGGGGAGCCGGGGAGCTGTTTTTT. Protein sequence: CASSLDRTGGAGELFF.

This clonotype showed up many times. The rearrangement joins TRBV7-2 to TRBJ1-1; weak D call: TRBD1 (5 bases). Germline V CDR1 and CDR2: SGHTA, FQGNSA. V lost 1 base and J lost 0, with 6 bases in between. CDR3 length equals 14 residues. The CDR3 bases are TGTGCCAGCAGCTTAGGAGGGGTGAACACTGAAGCTTTCTTT. Amino acids: CASSLGGVNTEAFF.

The V and J genes are TRBV6-5 and TRBJ2-7; D is unresolved. This CDR3 spans 14 amino acids. From germline, CDR1 is MNHEY and CDR2 SVGAGI. Deletions cut 4 bases from V and 0 bases from J, with 10 bases between. CDR3 in amino acids: CASSFSSLSYEQYF. The CDR3 region has the DNA TGTGCCAGCAGTTTCTCTTCCCTCTCCTACGAGCAGTACTTC.

In this sample, this clonotype turned up many times. The CDR3 here is CASSPRIAEQYF. The CDR3, as DNA: TGTGCCAGCAGCCCCAGAATTGCCGAGCAGTACTTC. The chain has TRBV7-6 and TRBJ2-7; D is ambiguous. The CDR3 spans 12 residues. V was shortened by 5 bases and J by 6 bases, with 11 bases between the two germline ends. Germline CDR1 reads SGHVS; CDR2 reads FNYEAQ.

The V call is TRBV29-1, the J call TRBJ1-2, with 10 bases matching TRBD1. The CDR3 is 14 amino acids. Germline CDR1 and CDR2: SQVTM and ANQGSEA. The CDR3 is CRVHPGQGRTGYTF. The CDR3 nucleotides read TGCAGAGTTCACCCGGGACAGGGGAGGACGGGCTACACCTTC.

By proportion, this clonotype is medium-sized. V usage is TRBV7-2 and J usage is TRBJ1-5; no reliable D call. This CDR3 has 15 amino acids. Germline loops: CDR1 SGHTA, CDR2 FQGNSA. V was shortened by 4 bases and J by 2 bases, with 12 bases between the two germline ends. CDR3 in DNA: TGTGCCAGCAGCTCAAACACCGGCGGCAATCAGCCCCAGCATTTT. It encodes CASSSNTGGNQPQHF.

On this clonotype: This likely stems from a read error, as it lies one base from a far larger clone. The CDR3 spells CASIVSGGGSYNEQFF. The DNA of the CDR3 is TGTGCCAGCATAGTTAGTGGAGGTGGCTCCTACAATGAGCAGTTCTTC. V usage is TRBV6-4 and J usage is TRBJ2-1, with a weak D call TRBD2 (5 bases). Between the trimmed V and J ends, which lost 7 bases and 0 bases, there was a span of 16 bases. This CDR3 is 16 amino acids long. The germline V gene encodes CDR1 MRHNA and CDR2 SNTAGT.

The table lists this clonotype with many counts. The chain is built from TRBV20-1 and TRBJ1-2; 7 nucleotides align to TRBD1. V lost 0 bases, J lost 8 bases, and 9 bases stayed unmatched. The CDR3 contains 14 residues. Germline values: CDR1 DFQATT, CDR2 SNEGSKA (reference sequence). The CDR3 bases are TGCAGTGCTAGAGAGGCGACAGGGTTGGCGGGCTACACCTTC. This encodes CSAREATGLAGYTF.

This clonotype came up many times. This chain connects TRBV4-1 to TRBJ1-1, with a weak D call TRBD1 (5 bases). Germline V CDR1 and CDR2: MGHRA, YSYEKL. Deletions cut 0 bases from V and 9 bases from J, with 17 bases between. This CDR3 is built from 15 residues. The CDR3 loop reads CASSQDVTALTQAFF. The CDR3 DNA reads TGCGCCAGCAGCCAAGATGTGACAGCTCTAACGCAAGCTTTCTTT.

In this sample, this clonotype is medium-sized. The chain has TRBV30 and TRBJ1-1; D is uncertain. V was pared by 2 bases and J by 7 bases, with 14 bases between. The CDR3 consists of 13 residues. Per germline, CDR1 GTSNPN and CDR2 SVGIG (reference sequence). CDR3 coding DNA: TGTGCCTGGAGTAAAGTAACGTCCTATGAAGCTTTCTTT. Its translation is CAWSKVTSYEAFF.

The J gene is TRBJ1-2, the V gene TRBV2; TRBD1 matches 7 bases. The CDR3 extends over 15 amino acids. Trimming took 6 bases from V and 4 from J; bases not matched to a gene: 11. Germline assignment: CDR1 SNHLY and CDR2 FYNNEI. CDR3 protein: CASSPMTGCLYGYTF. The CDR3 nucleotides read TGTGCCAGCAGCCCTATGACAGGGTGCCTCTATGGCTACACCTTC.

This clonotype was seen repeatedly, ten times or more. The rearrangement links TRBV3-1 to TRBJ2-3, with D unclear. Germline CDR1 and CDR2: LGHDT and YNNKEL (reference sequence). This CDR3 region has 14 residues. V was clipped by 4 bases and J by 0 bases, with 8 bases between them. The CDR3 spells CASSPLLSTDTQYF. The CDR3 nucleotides are TGTGCCAGCAGCCCCCTACTTAGCACAGATACGCAGTATTTT.

The CDR3 coding sequence is TGCAGTGCTAGAGATCTTGAGAAGGAACTCTACGAGCAGTACTTC. Amino acids: CSARDLEKELYEQYF. The gene calls are TRBV20-1 and TRBJ2-7; D not certain. Trimming removed 0 bases from V and 3 bases from J, with 15 bases in between. This CDR3 contains 15 residues. Germline V CDR1 and CDR2: DFQATT, SNEGSKA (reference sequence).

This clonotype occurred many times. The V and J genes are TRBV24-1 and TRBJ1-4; 9 bases fit TRBD1. Losses at the gene ends were 5 bases for V and 8 bases for J; bases not matched to a gene: 5. The CDR3 runs to 14 residues. The germline V gene encodes CDR1 KGHDR and CDR2 SFDVKD. This CDR3 reads CATSARQGGEKLFF. The CDR3 nucleotides read TGTGCCACCAGTGCCCGACAGGGGGGCGAAAAACTGTTTTTT.

This clonotype was detected only a few times. This chain links TRBV12-3 or TRBV12-4 with TRBJ2-7; D call uncertain. The CDR3 length is 13 residues. V shed 3 bases and J shed 4 bases, with 10 bases lying between them. Written as DNA, the CDR3 is TGTGCCAGCAGTTTTGGGCAGAAATACGAGCAGTACTTC. This sequence encodes CASSFGQKYEQYF.

V and J are TRBV9 and TRBJ2-1; weak D call: TRBD1 (5 bases). Germline CDR1 reads SGDLS; CDR2 reads YYNGEE. This CDR3 is 13 amino acids long. The ends were cut back, 4 bases at V and 8 bases at J, with 13 bases in the middle. Written as DNA, the CDR3 is TGTGCCAGCAGCTTAGGGGCTTCAGATGAGCAGTTCTTC. Protein product: CASSLGASDEQFF.

This clonotype has ten or more counts. For the CDR3, the DNA is TGTGCCACCAGCAGAATCAGGGGCGAGCAGTACTTC. This codes for CATSRIRGEQYF. The gene calls are TRBV15 and TRBJ2-7; maybe TRBD1 (6 bases). CDR1 is LNHNV and CDR2 is YYDKDF in the germline V gene (reference sequence). This CDR3 spans 12 amino acids. With 2 bases removed from V and 6 bases from J, the gap between germline ends came to 8 bases.

The genes are TRBV6-5 and TRBJ2-7, with 7 bases matching TRBD2. CDR1 is MNHEY and CDR2 is SVGAGI in the germline V gene. The CDR3 loop spans 16 amino acids. Trimming at V came to 2 bases and at J to 9 bases, leaving 16 bases not matched to a gene. This chain's CDR3 is CASSYAVASGRTRQYF. The CDR3, as DNA: TGTGCCAGCAGTTACGCCGTGGCTAGCGGTAGGACAAGGCAGTACTTC.

The rearrangement uses TRBV7-2 and TRBJ1-1; 7 nucleotides line up with TRBD1. V dropped 5 bases and J dropped 7; count of bases not matched to a gene: 10. CDR3 length equals 14 residues. Germline assignment: CDR1 SGHTA and CDR2 FQGNSA. The CDR3 is CASSPIARGNEAFF. In DNA, the CDR3 is TGTGCCAGCAGCCCTATCGCCAGGGGGAATGAAGCTTTCTTT.

This clonotype was seen ten or more times. The chain employs TRBV20-1 and TRBJ1-1; possible D gene TRBD1, 6 bases. The CDR3 has 15 residues. Germline CDR1 and CDR2: DFQATT and SNEGSKA (reference sequence). The V gene lost 0 bases and the J gene lost 5 bases, with 16 bases spanning the gap. The CDR3 reads CSARDVAGALTEAFF. The CDR3 nucleotides are TGCAGTGCTAGAGACGTTGCAGGGGCCCTGACTGAAGCTTTCTTT.

By sample fraction, this clonotype is medium-sized. The chain has TRBV2 and TRBJ1-2; D is possibly TRBD1 (6 bases). This CDR3 comprises 10 residues. The germline V gene encodes CDR1 SNHLY and CDR2 FYNNEI. Trimming took off 7 bases at V and 6 bases at J, with 6 bases between the two ends. The DNA for the CDR3 is TGTGCCAGCAAGGGGGATGGCTACACCTTC. Protein: CASKGDGYTF.

In its sample, this clonotype ranks as medium-sized. The chain combines TRBV6-2 or TRBV6-3 with TRBJ2-7; D gene ambiguous. Germline values: CDR1 MNHEY, CDR2 SVGEGT. Trimming pared 0 bases from V and 9 bases from J, leaving 6 bases between. CDR3 length: 11 residues. Here the CDR3 reads CASSYSLGQYF. CDR3 in DNA: TGTGCCAGCAGTTACTCCCTGGGGCAGTACTTC.

This clonotype has ten or more counts. The rearrangement joins TRBV20-1 to TRBJ2-3; 8 bases align to TRBD2. The CDR3 extends over 14 amino acids. Germline CDR1 and CDR2: DFQATT and SNEGSKA (reference sequence). V lost 4 bases and J lost 4; bases outside the gene matches: 7. As DNA, the CDR3 is TGCAGTGCTAACTGGCGGGAGGACGCAGATACGCAGTATTTT. It codes for CSANWREDADTQYF.

This clonotype was found a few times. One end of the junction varies from germline; a read error may be responsible. J is TRBJ2-5 and V is TRBV20-1, with 12 positions matching TRBD2. In germline, CDR1 is DFQATT, CDR2 SNEGSKA (reference sequence). The CDR3 is made up of 14 amino acids. CDR3 bases: TGCAGTGCCAGGGGGACTAGCGGGCTGGAGACCAAGTACTTC. As protein: CSARGTSGLETKYF.